The 29 T cell receptor beta chains below all came from one sample that was sequenced in a study of T cell clonality in common variable immunodeficiency. Libraries were prepared by immunoSEQ multiplex PCR; TCRdb keeps only in-frame clonotypes and omits some of them. This record lists 30,000 to 40,000 clones, none seen once only, and the top ten clones contain approximately 3.6%. The sample taken for sequencing was peripheral blood mononuclear cells. These receptors originate from a person between 18 and 70 years old in good health.

This clone was detected only a few times. Sequencing ends 3 residues short of the CDR3 end; the germline J gene provides the rest. The chain links TRBV11-2 to TRBJ2-7, with 7 bases lining up with TRBD1. CDR1 SGHAT and CDR2 FQNNGV come from the germline V gene. V trimming: 5 bases; J trimming: 2 bases; junction bases outside the gene matches: 9. The CDR3 sequence is 15 residues long. The DNA read from the CDR3 is TGTGCCAGCAGCCCCGGACAGGTGAAGACCTACGAG. Its protein is CASSPGQVKTYE. In full, the CDR3 is CASSPGQVKTYEQYF.

This clone has just a few counts. The missing CDR3 end, 3 residues past where the read stops, is filled in from the germline J gene. V is TRBV18 and J is TRBJ2-4; D unresolved. The CDR3 is 17 residues long. Germline V gene lookup returns CDR1 KGHSH and CDR2 LQKENI. CDR3 protein: CASSPIKTHSQPMGQYF. CDR3 DNA (partial): TGTGCCAGCTCACCGATCAAGACACACTCGCAACCTATGGGT.

For this clone: The read gets to within 3 residues of the CDR3 end, and the germline J gene fills in the rest. The V gene is TRBV7-8, the J gene TRBJ2-3, with unresolved D. Germline V lookup: CDR1 SGHVS, CDR2 FQNEAQ. This CDR3 has 14 amino acids. The sequenced part of the CDR3 DNA is TGTGCCAGCAGCTTAGTTACATACCAAGAGACG. Translating it yields CASSLVTYQET. In full, the CDR3 reads CASSLVTYQETQYF.

This clone was seen more than once but under ten times. CDR3 sequence reads: CASSDLGAGGFYEQYF. The DNA read from the CDR3 is TGTGCCAGCAGTGATTTGGGTGCGGGGGGGTTTTACGAG. The V call is TRBV2, the J call TRBJ2-7; TRBD2 matches at 9 bases. The read is 3 residues too short to cover the CDR3 end, so that end is filled in from the germline J gene. V lost 3 bases and J lost 4; bases outside the gene matches: 10. The CDR3 length is 16 residues. Germline CDR1 SNHLY, CDR2 FYNNEI.

Ten or more counts support this clone. The read comes to an end 3 residues before the CDR3 does, leaving the germline J gene to fill in the end. J is TRBJ2-1 and V is TRBV6-1; no firm D call. Germline values: CDR1 MNHNS, CDR2 SASEGT. V dropped 0 bases and J dropped 3 bases, with 12 bases sitting between them. The CDR3 loop spans 16 amino acids. The CDR3 is CASSEARATIYNEQFF. The sequenced CDR3 bases are TGTGCCAGCAGTGAAGCCCGAGCTACCATCTACAATGAG.

This clone was seen repeatedly, ten times or more. CDR3 sequence: CASSDKPRIQPQHF. Partial CDR3 DNA: TGTGCCAGCAGTGATAAGCCGCGGATACAGCCC. This chain joins TRBV6-1 and TRBJ1-5; no definite D call. Sequencing ends 3 residues short of the CDR3 end; the germline J gene provides the rest. The germline V gene has CDR1 MNHNS and CDR2 SASEGT. The V gene lost 3 bases and the J gene lost 7 bases, with 13 bases spanning the gap. This CDR3 has 14 residues.

In its sample, this clone was seen many times. CDR3 region: CASSTATNEKLFF. The DNA read from the CDR3 is TGTGCCTCTTCGACAGCAACTAATGAAAAG. The genes are TRBV30 and TRBJ2-2; tentative D call: TRBD1 (5 bases). The sequence runs out 3 residues before the end of the CDR3; the remainder is reconstructed from the germline J gene. Germline values: CDR1 GTSNPN, CDR2 SVGIG (reference sequence). The CDR3 extends over 13 amino acids.

This clone was seen a handful of times. The read ends 3 residues early relative to the CDR3; the germline J gene fills the gap. The V and J genes are TRBV6-1 and TRBJ1-2; 9 nucleotides align to TRBD1. The CDR3 is made up of 16 amino acids. The germline gives CDR1 MNHNS, CDR2 SASEGT. The sequenced CDR3 bases are TGTGCCAGCAGTGAGACTTGGACAGGGGCCTACAATGAC. It specifies CASSETWTGAYND. The full CDR3 reads CASSETWTGAYNDYTF.

This clone was counted many times. This CDR3 is CASSLDRDYHEQYF. The covered CDR3 bases are TGCGCCAGCAGCTTGGACAGGGACTACCACGAG. The chain carries TRBV5-1 and TRBJ2-7, with D possibly matching TRBD2 (7 bases). The missing CDR3 end, 3 residues past where the read stops, is filled in from the germline J gene. V shed 0 bases and J shed 5 bases, with 12 bases lying between them. The CDR3 consists of 14 residues. Per the germline V gene, CDR1 is SGHRS and CDR2 is YFSETQ.

Comments on this clone: The CDR3 extends 3 residues past the end of the read, so its final part is completed from the germline J gene. The chain recombines TRBV2 with TRBJ2-3; TRBD2 matches at 8 bases. The CDR3 covers 15 residues. Germline V gene data show CDR1 as SNHLY and CDR2 as FYNNEI. J lost 1 base, V lost 5 bases, and 5 bases had no gene match. The sequenced part of the CDR3 DNA is TGTGCCAGCAGTCCCGAACTAGCGGGCACAGATACG. Translating it yields CASSPELAGTDT. The entire CDR3 protein reads CASSPELAGTDTQYF. Variable domain in full (rest from reference TRBV2 and TRBJ2-3): EPEVTQTPSHQVTQMGQEVILRCVPISNHLYFYWYRQILGQKVEFLVSFYNNEISEKSEIFDDQFSVERPDGSNFTLKIRSTKLEDSAMYFCASSPELAGTDTQYFGPGTRLTVL.

This clone was observed at least ten times. The CDR3 extends 3 residues past the end of the read, so its final part is completed from the germline J gene. This sequence joins TRBV7-6 and TRBJ1-2; a possible D gene is TRBD1 (5 bases). The CDR3 totals 13 residues. In germline, CDR1 is SGHVS, CDR2 FNYEAQ. Trimming shortened V by 1 base and J by 6 bases, and 9 bases separated the two germline ends. The CDR3 sequence: CASSLDPRDGYTF. The CDR3 bases that were read are TGTGCCAGCAGCTTAGACCCCAGGGATGGC.

As concerns this clone: The CDR3 extends 3 residues past the end of the read, so its final part is completed from the germline J gene. V usage is TRBV2 and J usage is TRBJ1-2, with D possibly TRBD1 on 5 matching bases. CDR3 size: 12 residues. Germline-derived CDR1 and CDR2 are SNHLY and FYNNEI. The CDR3 loop reads CASTGGWFGYTF. The sequenced part of the CDR3 DNA is TGTGCCAGCACCGGGGGGTGGTTCGGC.

This clone has ten or more counts. The sequenced fragment ends 3 residues before the CDR3 boundary, so the rest is inferred from the germline J gene. The chain is built from TRBV5-1 and TRBJ1-4, with D perhaps matching TRBD1 (5 bases). This CDR3 region has 15 residues. Trimming cost V 4 bases and J 5 bases, with 15 bases left between them. Germline CDR1 is SGHRS and CDR2 is YFSETQ. CDR3 protein: CASSMQGDGNEKLFF. CDR3 bases read: TGCGCCAGCAGCATGCAGGGAGACGGAAATGAAAAA.

This clone has a count of ten or more. This chain's CDR3 is CASSRDQGGEETQYF. Partial CDR3 DNA: TGTGCCAGCAGTCGTGACCAGGGGGGTGAAGAGACC. The rearrangement links TRBV2 to TRBJ2-5; maybe TRBD1 (7 bases). The DNA ends 3 residues before the CDR3 does, and the rest of the CDR3 is filled in from the germline J gene. V was shortened by 5 bases and J by 3 bases, with 16 bases between the two germline ends. Germline V gives CDR1 SNHLY, CDR2 FYNNEI. CDR3 length: 15 amino acids. Full variable domain (missing parts from reference TRBV2 and TRBJ2-5): EPEVTQTPSHQVTQMGQEVILRCVPISNHLYFYWYRQILGQKVEFLVSFYNNEISEKSEIFDDQFSVERPDGSNFTLKIRSTKLEDSAMYFCASSRDQGGEETQYFGPGTRLLVL.

This clone was seen ten or more times. Sequencing ends 3 residues short of the CDR3 end; the germline J gene provides the rest. The V gene is TRBV15, the J gene TRBJ1-5, with a tentative D call TRBD1 (5 bases). CDR3 size: 15 residues. V lost 4 bases to trimming and J lost 3 bases, with 13 bases between them. Germline values: CDR1 LNHNV, CDR2 YYDKDF (reference sequence). The CDR3 spells CATSNVRGFNQPQHF. CDR3 DNA (partial): TGTGCCACCAGCAACGTCCGGGGGTTCAATCAGCCC.

At least ten counts were recorded for this clone. Read data end 3 residues before the CDR3 end; the end is taken from the germline J gene. The J gene is TRBJ2-3, the V gene TRBV20-1, with 10 bases matching TRBD2. The CDR3 spans 15 residues. The germline V gene has CDR1 DFQATT and CDR2 SNEGSKA (reference sequence). V dropped 5 bases and J dropped 7; count of bases not matched to a gene: 12. The part of the CDR3 DNA that was read is TGCAGTGCTGCAATAGCGGGGGGAGGGCGAAATACG. Translation gives CSAAIAGGGRNT. The complete CDR3 protein is CSAAIAGGGRNTQYF.

With respect to this clone: The CDR3 end lies 3 residues beyond the end of the read and is filled in from the germline J gene. The chain carries TRBV6-1 and TRBJ1-5, with a weak D call TRBD1 (5 bases). Germline V gene lookup returns CDR1 MNHNS and CDR2 SASEGT. V shed 3 bases and J shed 1 base, with 13 bases lying between them. This CDR3 has 16 residues. The chain's CDR3 is CASSDGWAGSNQPQHF. CDR3 DNA (partial): TGTGCCAGCAGTGATGGCTGGGCAGGGAGCAATCAGCCC.

This clone was counted ten times or more. From the germline J gene comes the end of the CDR3, since the read stops 3 residues before it. The chain carries TRBV14 and TRBJ2-1; possible D gene TRBD1, 5 bases. Germline CDR1 and CDR2: SGHDN and FVKESK. The CDR3 extends over 15 amino acids. Trimming stripped 1 base from V and 3 bases from J, with 10 bases between. CDR3 DNA, as far as it was read: TGTGCCAGCAGCCAAGGGCGACAGTTCTACAATGAG. Its translation: CASSQGRQFYNE. The whole CDR3 region reads CASSQGRQFYNEQFF.

This clone has ten or more counts. CDR3 sequence reads: CASSLWRTSRGDNEQFF. Incomplete CDR3 DNA: TGTGCCAGCAGCTTATGGCGGACTAGTAGGGGAGACAATGAG. V usage is TRBV7-3 and J usage is TRBJ2-1; the match to TRBD2 covers 7 bases. The read comes to an end 3 residues before the CDR3 does, leaving the germline J gene to fill in the end. Looked up from germline, CDR1 is SGHTA and CDR2 is FQGTGA. The trim removed 2 bases at V and 5 bases at J, leaving 12 bases unmatched. This CDR3 region has 17 residues.

This clone was observed many times. The CDR3 end lies 3 residues beyond the end of the read and is filled in from the germline J gene. The chain is built from TRBV5-1 and TRBJ2-5; TRBD1 matches at 11 bases. This CDR3 has 15 amino acids. Germline CDR1 reads SGHRS; CDR2 reads YFSETQ. V lost 2 bases to trimming and J lost 5 bases; unmatched junction nucleotides: 5. CDR3 sequence reads: CASSLGQGAGETQYF. CDR3 DNA (partial): TGCGCCAGCAGCTTAGGACAGGGGGCGGGGGAGACC.

As to this clone: The sequence runs out 3 residues before the end of the CDR3; the remainder is reconstructed from the germline J gene. This chain uses TRBV7-2 with TRBJ1-1; D uncertain. The CDR3 is 13 amino acids. Looked up from germline, CDR1 is SGHTA and CDR2 is FQGNSA. Trimming took off 6 bases at V and 1 base at J, with 9 bases between the two ends. CDR3 DNA, as far as it was read: TGTGCCAGCAGAACTGTACGGAACACTGAA. The encoded protein is CASRTVRNTE. The whole CDR3 is CASRTVRNTEAFF.

This clone showed up many times. From the germline J gene comes the end of the CDR3, since the read stops 3 residues before it. The J gene is TRBJ1-6, the V gene TRBV20-1; 7 positions match TRBD1. J lost 5 bases, V lost 3 bases, and 4 bases had no gene match. From germline, CDR1 is DFQATT and CDR2 SNEGSKA (reference sequence). The CDR3 spans 14 residues. CDR3 bases read: TGCAGTGCTAGGCCGGGACAGCATAATTCACCC. Its protein is CSARPGQHNSP. The whole CDR3 protein is CSARPGQHNSPLHF.

Note on this clone: The missing CDR3 end, 3 residues past where the read stops, is filled in from the germline J gene. This sequence joins TRBV5-5 and TRBJ2-7, with TRBD1 as a possible D gene (6 bases). The CDR3 consists of 13 residues. V dropped 1 base and J dropped 6 bases, with 11 bases sitting between them. From germline, CDR1 is SGHKS and CDR2 YYEKEE (reference sequence). The CDR3 protein is CASSLSIRGEQYF. CDR3 DNA (partial): TGTGCCAGCAGCTTGAGTATCAGGGGCGAG.

As to this clone: The read ends 3 residues shy of where the CDR3 ends; the end is completed using the germline J gene. This chain connects TRBV6-1 to TRBJ1-2, with D perhaps matching TRBD1 (5 bases). The CDR3 spans 15 residues. V gave up 2 bases and J gave up 2 bases, with 12 bases separating them. CDR1 is MNHNS and CDR2 is SASEGT in the germline V gene. CDR3 in amino acids: CASSELFRGNYGYTF. The CDR3 bases that were read are TGTGCCAGCAGTGAACTTTTTAGGGGAAACTATGGC.

This clone occurred many times. The read falls 3 residues short of the CDR3 end, and the missing part is taken from the germline J gene. The gene calls are TRBV19 and TRBJ2-7; maybe TRBD2 (7 bases). The V gene lost 6 bases and the J gene lost 4 bases, with 22 bases spanning the gap. The germline CDR1 and CDR2 sequences are LNHDA and SQIVND (reference sequence). The CDR3 spans 16 residues. CDR3 DNA, as far as it was read: TGTGCCAGTAGCCCCAGAGGGGGGGGATCGGGGTACGAG. It translates to CASSPRGGGSGYE. The whole CDR3 protein reads CASSPRGGGSGYEQYF.

Remarks on this clone: The CDR3 end lies 3 residues beyond the end of the read and is filled in from the germline J gene. The rearrangement links TRBV2 to TRBJ1-1; TRBD1 matches at 11 bases. Germline V lookup: CDR1 SNHLY, CDR2 FYNNEI. The CDR3 is 13 residues long. The CDR3 spells CASSSRGTGGAFF. The sequenced CDR3 bases are TGTGCCAGCAGTAGCCGCGGGACAGGGGGA. Based on the CDR3 plus reference TRBV2 and TRBJ1-1, the full variable domain is EPEVTQTPSHQVTQMGQEVILRCVPISNHLYFYWYRQILGQKVEFLVSFYNNEISEKSEIFDDQFSVERPDGSNFTLKIRSTKLEDSAMYFCASSSRGTGGAFFGQGTRLTVV.

This clone was found many times. The read terminates 3 residues before the CDR3 end, so the remaining end is supplied by the germline J gene. This chain links TRBV6-2 or TRBV6-3 with TRBJ2-1, with 8 bases aligning to TRBD2. The germline CDR1 and CDR2 sequences are MNHEY and SVGEGT. Losses at the gene ends were 1 base for V and 7 bases for J; bases not matched to a gene: 3. The CDR3 covers 14 residues. The sequenced part of the CDR3 DNA is TGTGCCAGCAGTTACTTACTAGCGGATAATGAG. It is translated as CASSYLLADNE. The entire CDR3 sequence reads CASSYLLADNEQFF.

This clone was counted only a few times. Read sequence stops 3 residues before the CDR3 end, and the germline J gene provides the missing end. This chain uses TRBV7-6 with TRBJ2-3; 7 nucleotides agree with TRBD2. Germline V gene data show CDR1 as SGHVS and CDR2 as FNYEAQ. V lost 2 bases to trimming and J lost 0 bases; unmatched junction nucleotides: 5. The CDR3 length is 16 residues. CDR3 DNA, as far as it was read: TGTGCCAGCAGCTTATGGGGGGGGGAGAGCACAGATACG. It codes for CASSLWGGESTDT. The whole CDR3 sequence reads CASSLWGGESTDTQYF.

In its sample, this clone was seen a few times. The sequence runs out 3 residues before the end of the CDR3; the remainder is reconstructed from the germline J gene. The chain carries TRBV6-4 and TRBJ2-3, with TRBD2 as a possible D gene (5 bases). This CDR3 has 13 amino acids. Germline V gives CDR1 MRHNA, CDR2 SNTAGT. The CDR3: CASSRTAKETQYF. The part of the CDR3 DNA that was read is TGTGCCAGCAGCCGGACTGCCAAAGAGACG.